This T cell receptor (beta chain) appears in the sequencing data of a study of blood T cell repertoires in COVID-19. The protocol was immunoSEQ multiplex PCR, while the TCRdb copy is restricted to in-frame clones and leaves out a portion. The sample yields about 150,000 clones, about 90% seen once. Sequences were obtained from peripheral blood. The sequence derives from a man aged 45-60 years with acute or convalescent COVID-19.

The CDR3 loop reads CATSRDVRGSSYNEQFF. The DNA for the CDR3 is TGTGCCACCAGCAGAGATGTGCGGGGGAGCTCCTACAATGAGCAGTTCTTC. This sequence joins TRBV15 and TRBJ2-1, with TRBD2 identical over 7 bases. This CDR3 contains 17 residues. V was pared by 0 bases and J by 0 bases, with 5 bases of the junction left unmatched. CDR1 is LNHNV, CDR2 YYDKDF, per germline (reference sequence).